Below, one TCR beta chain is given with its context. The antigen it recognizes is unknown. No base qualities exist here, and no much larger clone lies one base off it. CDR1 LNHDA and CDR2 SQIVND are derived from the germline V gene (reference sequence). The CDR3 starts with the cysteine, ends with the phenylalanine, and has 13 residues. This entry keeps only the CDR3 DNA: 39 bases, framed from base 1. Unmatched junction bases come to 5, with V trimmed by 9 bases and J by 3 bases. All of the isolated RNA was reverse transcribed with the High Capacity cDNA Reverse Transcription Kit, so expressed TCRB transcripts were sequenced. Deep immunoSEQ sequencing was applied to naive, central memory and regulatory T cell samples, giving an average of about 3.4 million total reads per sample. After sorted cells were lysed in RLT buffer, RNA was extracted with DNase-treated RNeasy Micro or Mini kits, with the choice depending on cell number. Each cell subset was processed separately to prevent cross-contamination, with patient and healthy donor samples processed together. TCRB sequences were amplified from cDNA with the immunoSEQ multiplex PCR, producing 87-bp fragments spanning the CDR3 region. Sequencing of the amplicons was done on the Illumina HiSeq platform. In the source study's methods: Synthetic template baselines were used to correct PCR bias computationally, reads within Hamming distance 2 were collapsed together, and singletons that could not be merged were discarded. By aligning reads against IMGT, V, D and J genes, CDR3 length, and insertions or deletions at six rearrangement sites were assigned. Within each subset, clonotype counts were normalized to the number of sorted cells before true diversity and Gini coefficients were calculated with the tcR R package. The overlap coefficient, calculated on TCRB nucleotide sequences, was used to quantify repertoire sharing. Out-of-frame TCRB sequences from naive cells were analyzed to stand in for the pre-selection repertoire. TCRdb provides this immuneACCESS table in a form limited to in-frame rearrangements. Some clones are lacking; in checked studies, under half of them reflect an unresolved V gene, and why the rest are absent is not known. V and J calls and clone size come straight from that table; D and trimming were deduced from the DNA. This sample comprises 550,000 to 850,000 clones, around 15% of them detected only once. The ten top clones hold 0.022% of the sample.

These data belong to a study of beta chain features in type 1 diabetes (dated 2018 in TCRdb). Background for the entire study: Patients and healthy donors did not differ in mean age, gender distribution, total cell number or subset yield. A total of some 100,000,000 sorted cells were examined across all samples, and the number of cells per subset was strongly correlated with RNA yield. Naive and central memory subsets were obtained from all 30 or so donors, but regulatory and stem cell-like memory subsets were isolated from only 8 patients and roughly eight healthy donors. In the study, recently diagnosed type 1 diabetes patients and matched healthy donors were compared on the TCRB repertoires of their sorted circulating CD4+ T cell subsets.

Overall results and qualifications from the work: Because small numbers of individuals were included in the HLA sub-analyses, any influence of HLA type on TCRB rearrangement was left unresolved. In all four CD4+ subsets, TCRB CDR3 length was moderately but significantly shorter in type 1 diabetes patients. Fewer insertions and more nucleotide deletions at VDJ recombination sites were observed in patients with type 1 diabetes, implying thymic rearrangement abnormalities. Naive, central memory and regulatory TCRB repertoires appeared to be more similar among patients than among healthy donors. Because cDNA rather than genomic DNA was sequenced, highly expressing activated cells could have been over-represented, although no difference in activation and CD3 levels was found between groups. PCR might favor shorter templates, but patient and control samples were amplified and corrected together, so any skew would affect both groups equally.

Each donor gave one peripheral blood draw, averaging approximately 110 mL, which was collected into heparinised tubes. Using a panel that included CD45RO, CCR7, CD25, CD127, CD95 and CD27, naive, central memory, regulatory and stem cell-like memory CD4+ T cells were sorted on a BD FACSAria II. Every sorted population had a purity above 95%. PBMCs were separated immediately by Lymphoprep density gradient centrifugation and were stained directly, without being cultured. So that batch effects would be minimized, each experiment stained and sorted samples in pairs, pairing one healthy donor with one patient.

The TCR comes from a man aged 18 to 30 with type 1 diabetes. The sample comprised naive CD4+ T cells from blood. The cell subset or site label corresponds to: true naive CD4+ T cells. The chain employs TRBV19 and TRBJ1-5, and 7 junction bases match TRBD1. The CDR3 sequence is CASRRGTNQPQHF. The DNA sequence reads TGTGCCAGCCGCAGGGGGACCAATCAGCCCCAGCATTTT.